Shown below are 11 T cell receptor beta chains from a single sample sequenced in a study of regulatory T cells in long-lasting Graves disease (dated by TCRdb to about 2021). The receptor library was made with multiplex PCR. Sequencing took place on an Illumina HiSeq 4000. To build TCR beta libraries, CDR3 regions were amplified by Arm-PCR using iRepertoire HTBI primers. The public sequencing data were trimmed at Q25 with fastp and processed into clonotypes with MiXCR by TCRdb, which kept only in-frame beta chains. Merged by CDR3 protein, the rows form single entries marked with the most common genes and DNA. The sample has about 420,000 distinct CDR3 sequences on record, over 15% of them singletons. 20% to 25% of the sample comes from the top ten. The label giving this sample's time point can be read as: newly diagnosed GD, antithyroid drugs for less than 3 months. RNA was extracted from PBMCs in TRIzol for both TCR sequencing and RNA sequencing.

This sample was also put to use in a study of T cells in Graves' hyperthyroidism and ophthalmopathy.

Sequences were derived from peripheral blood mononuclear cells (PBMCs), sampled at new diagnosis, from a patient treated with antithyroid drugs. The receptor set was obtained from a woman younger than 30 with Graves disease. Donor details come from another sample of the same person, matched by shared clones.

The sample holds many counts of this clonotype. The chain joins TRBV28 to TRBJ2-7; D is possibly TRBD1 (5 bases). CDR3 length: 12 amino acids. Germline V lookup: CDR1 MDHEN, CDR2 SYDVKM. Trimming removed 7 bases from V and 7 bases from J, with 14 bases in between. In DNA, the CDR3 is TGTGCCAGCACCGGCAGGGTGGGTGAGCAGTACTTC. Its translation: CASTGRVGEQYF.

The chain carries TRBV19 and TRBJ1-5; D is ambiguous. Germline assignment: CDR1 LNHDA and CDR2 SQIVND (reference sequence). V lost 3 bases and J 0 bases, leaving 9 bases between the germline ends. The CDR3 sequence is 15 residues long. The CDR3 region has the DNA TGTGCCAGTAGTATTTACAGATATAGCAATCAGCCCCAGCATTTT. This gives the protein CASSIYRYSNQPQHF.

This clonotype occurred many times. The chain has TRBV2 and TRBJ2-1; 10 bases line up with TRBD2. Losses at the gene ends were 5 bases for V and 4 bases for J; bases not matched to a gene: 8. The germline CDR1 and CDR2 sequences are SNHLY and FYNNEI. The CDR3 totals 16 residues. The CDR3 coding sequence is TGTGCCAGCAGTAAAGGAGTAGCGGGAGGTTACAATGAGCAGTTCTTC. Protein: CASSKGVAGGYNEQFF.

The chain has TRBV3-1 and TRBJ2-5; possible D gene TRBD1, 6 bases. The CDR3 runs to 17 residues. V lost 5 bases and J 2 bases, leaving 21 bases between the germline ends. The germline V gene has CDR1 LGHDT and CDR2 YNNKEL (reference sequence). The CDR3 spells CASSAPFWTDPQETQYF. As DNA, the CDR3 is TGTGCCAGCAGCGCACCGTTTTGGACAGATCCACAAGAGACCCAGTACTTC.

The rearrangement uses TRBV7-9 and TRBJ2-4; 8 bases are a match to TRBD1. V shed 4 bases and J 6 bases; nucleotides not matched to a gene: 8. CDR3 length: 15 residues. Germline V gives CDR1 SEHNR, CDR2 FQNEAQ (reference sequence). The CDR3: CASSSRGTGLNIQYF. The CDR3 DNA is TGTGCCAGCAGCTCCCGGGGGACAGGTTTAAACATTCAGTACTTC.

This clonotype was seen repeatedly, ten times or more. The rearrangement joins TRBV28 to TRBJ1-2; D ambiguous. The CDR3 loop spans 13 amino acids. From germline, CDR1 is MDHEN and CDR2 SYDVKM. V dropped 7 bases and J dropped 7 bases, with 16 bases sitting between them. The CDR3 DNA reads as TGTGCCAGCACACCGCCAGGATATCGTGGCTACACCTTC. Translation: CASTPPGYRGYTF.

The rearrangement links TRBV12-3 or TRBV12-4 to TRBJ1-1, with D possibly matching TRBD1 (5 bases). With 3 bases removed from V and 3 bases from J, the gap between germline ends came to 14 bases. The CDR3 length is 15 residues. In nucleotides, the CDR3 is TGTGCCAGCAGTTTGGGGGGACGCAAGGACACTGAAGCTTTCTTT. Its protein product is CASSLGGRKDTEAFF.

This clonotype was seen many times. The chain links TRBV24-1 to TRBJ2-5; the match to TRBD1 covers 7 bases. Trimming cost V 4 bases and J 2 bases; bases outside gene matches: 3. Germline V gene sequence: CDR1 KGHDR, CDR2 SFDVKD. The CDR3 is made up of 14 amino acids. Written as DNA, the CDR3 is TGTGCCACCAGTGAAGACAGGGATCAAGAGACCCAGTACTTC. The encoded protein is CATSEDRDQETQYF.

This clonotype appeared once. V usage is TRBV10-2 and J usage is TRBJ1-4; D not resolved. Trimming took 0 bases from V and 3 from J, leaving 8 bases between them. The CDR3 is 15 residues long. From germline, CDR1 is WSHSY and CDR2 SAAADI. In DNA, the CDR3 is TGCGCCAGCAGTGAGTCGCGAGTAGCTAATGAAAAACTGTTTTTT. It is translated as CASSESRVANEKLFF.

V is TRBV9 and J is TRBJ2-3; 8 bases align to TRBD2. The CDR3 has 16 residues. Germline CDR1 reads SGDLS; CDR2 reads YYNGEE. V lost 2 bases to trimming and J lost 0 bases; unmatched junction nucleotides: 5. The CDR3 coding sequence is TGTGCCAGCAGCGTCCGACTAGCGACCAGCACAGATACGCAGTATTTT. Translation gives CASSVRLATSTDTQYF.

This clonotype was picked up many times. The chain couples TRBV2 to TRBJ2-2, with a possible D match to TRBD2 (5 bases). The CDR3 covers 14 residues. Trimming removed 7 bases at V and 1 base at J, with 10 bases between. In germline, CDR1 is SNHLY, CDR2 FYNNEI. The DNA for the CDR3 is TGTGCCAGCACGGGGTGGCGGAACACCGGGGAGCTGTTTTTT. This sequence encodes CASTGWRNTGELFF. Supplemented by reference TRBV2 and TRBJ2-2, the full variable domain reads EPEVTQTPSHQVTQMGQEVILRCVPISNHLYFYWYRQILGQKVEFLVSFYNNEISEKSEIFDDQFSVERPDGSNFTLKIRSTKLEDSAMYFCASTGWRNTGELFFGEGSRLTVL.